A selection of T cell receptor beta chains follows, all from one sample in a study of blood T cell repertoires in COVID-19. Libraries were prepared by immunoSEQ multiplex PCR; TCRdb keeps only in-frame clonotypes and omits some of them. The data contain tens of thousands of clones, about 81% of them singletons. The sequenced sample was peripheral blood. These receptors all come from a human donor in a cohort sampled during active COVID-19. Each CDR3 is given with its conserved first and last residue. D genes are given only for firm matches. The size of a clone is reported for some rows only, either as once, few or many, or as a class for expanded clones.

j_gene,d_gene,abundance,v_gene,CDR3nt,CDR3aa
TRBJ2-2,TRBD2,-,TRBV2,TGTGCCAGCAGAGGGACTAGCGGGGGCACCGGGGAGCTGTTTTTT,CASRGTSGGTGELFF
TRBJ1-1,-,-,TRBV12-3/TRBV12-4,TGTGCCAGCAGCCCAGGAGGCGGTGTGGCTTTCTTT,CASSPGGGVAFF
TRBJ2-1,TRBD2,many,TRBV5-1,TGCGCCAGCAGCTTGGGGTCCTCTAGCGGGAGTCGAGAGCAGTTCTTC,CASSLGSSSGSREQFF
TRBJ1-2,TRBD1,-,TRBV2,TGTGCCAGCAGGGGACAGGGACAGTATGGCTACACCTTC,CASRGQGQYGYTF
TRBJ2-1,-,-,TRBV23-1,TGCGCCAGCAGTCAATCCGATGGCGTAGGGGATGAGCAGTTCTTC,CASSQSDGVGDEQFF
TRBJ2-1,TRBD2,-,TRBV5-6,TGTGCCAGCAGCAAGGTGGGGGGGGTTGATGAGCAGTTCTTC,CASSKVGGVDEQFF
TRBJ1-2,TRBD1,-,TRBV2,TGTGCCAGCACCTCCTCAGGGGGCGCGGGCTATGGCTACACCTTC,CASTSSGGAGYGYTF
TRBJ2-1,TRBD1,-,TRBV5-4,TGTGCCAGCAGCTTCGGGGACAGGGGCCGTAATGAGCAGTTCTTC,CASSFGDRGRNEQFF
TRBJ2-7,TRBD2,-,TRBV6-5,TGTGCCAGCAGGGGAGCGGGATTGGGGTACGAGCAGTACTTC,CASRGAGLGYEQYF
TRBJ2-1,-,-,TRBV5-5,TGTGCCAGCAGCTCGGAGTTTTTTAAGCTCGCTAAAAAGGATGAGCAGTTCTTC,CASSSEFFKLAKKDEQFF
TRBJ1-2,TRBD1,-,TRBV24-1,TGTGCCACCAGTGATGGACAGGGACGGTGGGGCTACACCTTC,CATSDGQGRWGYTF
TRBJ1-2,TRBD1,-,TRBV19,TGTGCCAGTAGTATGGCTCCGGGACAGGATCTTAACTATGGCTACACCTTC,CASSMAPGQDLNYGYTF
TRBJ1-1,-,-,TRBV30,TGTGCCTTAACATTACAGGCCGGGGGCACTGAAGCTTTCTTT,CALTLQAGGTEAFF
TRBJ2-3,-,-,TRBV14,TGTGCCAGCAGCCAAGATTCCGGTCTTACGACAGATACGCAGTATTTT,CASSQDSGLTTDTQYF
TRBJ1-1,-,-,TRBV2,TGTGCCAGCAGTGAATCCGGGGTAGGCGCTGAAGCTTTCTTT,CASSESGVGAEAFF
TRBJ2-7,-,-,TRBV4-3,TGCGCCAGCAGCCAAGAGGGGGGAAGCTCCTACGAGCAGTACTTC,CASSQEGGSSYEQYF
TRBJ1-2,-,once,TRBV7-9,TGTGCCAGCCGACGGGTTCCGGACTATGGCTACACCTTC,CASRRVPDYGYTF
TRBJ2-1,-,-,TRBV5-1,TGCGCCAGCAGCTCCCTGGGGGCGGGAGTCACCTACAATGAGCAGTTCTTC,CASSSLGAGVTYNEQFF
TRBJ1-6,TRBD1,-,TRBV19,TGTGCCAGTAGTTCCGGGACAGGGAGGTCACCCCTCCACTTT,CASSSGTGRSPLHF
TRBJ2-7,-,-,TRBV20-1,TGCAGTGCCAGTCAGGGAGGCTACTGGTCCTACGAGCAGTACTTC,CSASQGGYWSYEQYF
TRBJ2-2,-,-,TRBV6-2/TRBV6-3,TGTGCCAGCAGTTACATGGCACTAGCGAACACCGGGGAGCTGTTTTTT,CASSYMALANTGELFF
TRBJ2-3,TRBD2,-,TRBV4-2,TGTGCCAGCAGCTCGGGGACTAGCGGCACAGATACGCAGTATTTT,CASSSGTSGTDTQYF
TRBJ2-7,-,-,TRBV6-2/TRBV6-3,TGTGCCAGCAGTTCCCGGGGGAGCTCCTACGAGCAGTACTTC,CASSSRGSSYEQYF
TRBJ2-1,TRBD2,-,TRBV30,TGTGCCTGGAGTGTCGAACGCGGGGGAAATGAGCAGTTCTTC,CAWSVERGGNEQFF
TRBJ2-3,-,-,TRBV29-1,TGCAGCGCCTTTGGGTCCCCGCTAGAGATGTTCACAGATACGCAGTATTTT,CSAFGSPLEMFTDTQYF
TRBJ2-6,-,-,TRBV12-5,TGTGCTAGTGGTTTGGGCCCCCGACAGATCAACCCTGGGGCCAACGTCCTGACTTTC,CASGLGPRQINPGANVLTF
TRBJ2-6,-,-,TRBV30,TGTGCCTGGGACCCTCAGGGGTCTGGGGCCAACGTCCTGACTTTC,CAWDPQGSGANVLTF
TRBJ2-6,-,-,TRBV12-3/TRBV12-4,TGTGCCAGCAGTTTTTCGGGGGCCAACGTCCTGACTTTC,CASSFSGANVLTF
TRBJ2-5,TRBD2,-,TRBV7-7,TGTGCCAGCAGCCCTAGCGGCCCGCAAGAGACCCAGTACTTC,CASSPSGPQETQYF
TRBJ1-4,TRBD1,once,TRBV28,TGTGCCAGCAGCCAGACAGGGGTACGAGAAAAACTGTTTTTT,CASSQTGVREKLFF
TRBJ2-1,TRBD2,-,TRBV2,TGTGCCAGCAGGGGGAGGGCTAGCGGGAGATCATACAATGAGCAGTTCTTC,CASRGRASGRSYNEQFF
TRBJ2-1,TRBD2,-,TRBV11-2,TGTGCCAGCAGCTTAGATCCAGCGGGAGTGGCGTTCTTC,CASSLDPAGVAFF
TRBJ2-7,-,once,TRBV28,TGTGCCAGCAGTTCTCGCGCGGGGTCCTACGAGCAGTACTTC,CASSSRAGSYEQYF
TRBJ2-5,-,-,TRBV7-9,TGTGCCAGCAGCCCAGTAGGGGGACAAGAGACCCAGTACTTC,CASSPVGGQETQYF
TRBJ1-4,-,once,TRBV6-5,TGTGCCAGCAGAGCAGGGTCGGATGAAAAACTGTTTTTT,CASRAGSDEKLFF
TRBJ2-1,-,-,TRBV12-3/TRBV12-4,TGTGCCAGCAGACCTCAGGGGAATGAGCAGTTCTTC,CASRPQGNEQFF
TRBJ2-1,TRBD2,-,TRBV28,TGTGCCAGCAGTTTAGGCCCCTTTAGCGGGCCTGGGGGGGATGAGCAGTTCTTC,CASSLGPFSGPGGDEQFF
TRBJ1-2,-,once,TRBV11-2,TGTGCCAGCAGCTTACGGGTTTGGGGTCGAGAACTAGACTATGGCTACACCTTC,CASSLRVWGRELDYGYTF
TRBJ2-7,TRBD2,-,TRBV7-2,TGTGCCAGCAGTTACAGGACTAGCGGGAGCGAGCAGTACTTC,CASSYRTSGSEQYF
TRBJ2-1,TRBD2,-,TRBV20-1,TGCAGTGCTCACGATCTAGCGGGGCAGTTCTTC,CSAHDLAGQFF
TRBJ2-3,-,-,TRBV28,TGTGCCAGCCAGGGCACAGATACGCAGTATTTT,CASQGTDTQYF
TRBJ2-1,-,-,TRBV7-9,TGTGCCAGCAGCTCGACGGGGAGCTGGGGCAATGAGCAGTTCTTC,CASSSTGSWGNEQFF
TRBJ2-7,TRBD1,few,TRBV2,TGTGCCAGCGAGGGGGCAGGGAACGAGCAGTACTTC,CASEGAGNEQYF
TRBJ2-5,TRBD2,-,TRBV6-4,TGTGCCAGCAGTGACTCACTACTAGCGGGAGTCAAAGTAGGGGAGACCCAGTACTTC,CASSDSLLAGVKVGETQYF
TRBJ2-1,-,once,TRBV28,TGTGCCAGCAGCCCCCCCCTAGGTTACAATGAGCAGTTCTTC,CASSPPLGYNEQFF
TRBJ1-6,-,-,TRBV6-6,TGTGCCAGCACCTATAGCTTGGGGCTCGGTTCACCCCTCCACTTT,CASTYSLGLGSPLHF
TRBJ1-2,-,-,TRBV7-3,TGTGCCAGCAGCTTAGGAGCTAACTATGGCTACACCTTC,CASSLGANYGYTF
TRBJ1-1,-,-,TRBV28,TGTGCCACCTCCCAGGCTGAAGCTTTCTTT,CATSQAEAFF